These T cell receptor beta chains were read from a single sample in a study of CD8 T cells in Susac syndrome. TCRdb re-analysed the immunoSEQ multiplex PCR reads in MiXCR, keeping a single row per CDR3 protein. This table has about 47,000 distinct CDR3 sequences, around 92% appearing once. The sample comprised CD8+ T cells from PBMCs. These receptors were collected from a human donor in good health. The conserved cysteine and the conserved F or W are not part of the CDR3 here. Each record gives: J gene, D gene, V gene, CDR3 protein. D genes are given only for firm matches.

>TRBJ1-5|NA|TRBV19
ASSMVSGNQPQH
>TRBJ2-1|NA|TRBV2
ASRGQNGLAGGEGNNEQF
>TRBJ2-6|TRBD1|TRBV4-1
ASSQEGQGPGGANVLT
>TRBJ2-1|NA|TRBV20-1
SAPRENEQF
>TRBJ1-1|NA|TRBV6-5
ASSYSDPPEGMNTEAF
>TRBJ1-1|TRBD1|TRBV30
AWSDTGVMNTEAF
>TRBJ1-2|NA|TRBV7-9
ASRLGGGANYGYT
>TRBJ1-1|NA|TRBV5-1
ASSLRLPNTEAF
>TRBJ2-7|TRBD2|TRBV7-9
ASSSSGAGSYEQY
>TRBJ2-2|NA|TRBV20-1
SARDPSNTGELF
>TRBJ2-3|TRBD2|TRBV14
ASSQGFTSGKEDTQY
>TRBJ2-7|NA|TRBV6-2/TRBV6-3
ASSYGQSGEQY
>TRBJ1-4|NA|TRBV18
ASSPEPGAAEKLF
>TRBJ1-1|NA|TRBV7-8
ASSLPKESLEAF
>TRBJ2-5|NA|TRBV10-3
ATPGTDQETQY
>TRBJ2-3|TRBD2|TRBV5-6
ASSSYLTSGLADTQY
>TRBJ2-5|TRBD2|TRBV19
ASSIGASGGHQETQY
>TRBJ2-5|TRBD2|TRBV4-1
ASSQLAGAKETQY
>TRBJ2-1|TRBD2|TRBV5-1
ASSKGRELAGIWI
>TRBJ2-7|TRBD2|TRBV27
ASSPLGLAGVYEQY
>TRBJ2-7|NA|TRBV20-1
SAREDYEQY
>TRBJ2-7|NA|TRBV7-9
ASSSPRYEEEQY
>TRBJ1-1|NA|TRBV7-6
ASSLTVGEGTEAF
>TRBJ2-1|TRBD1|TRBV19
ASTLGQGPLQQF
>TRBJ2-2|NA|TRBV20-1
SARDPNTGELF
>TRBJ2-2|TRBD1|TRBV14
ASSFIRDRGNTGELF
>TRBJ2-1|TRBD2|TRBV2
ASSDAGVTYNEQF